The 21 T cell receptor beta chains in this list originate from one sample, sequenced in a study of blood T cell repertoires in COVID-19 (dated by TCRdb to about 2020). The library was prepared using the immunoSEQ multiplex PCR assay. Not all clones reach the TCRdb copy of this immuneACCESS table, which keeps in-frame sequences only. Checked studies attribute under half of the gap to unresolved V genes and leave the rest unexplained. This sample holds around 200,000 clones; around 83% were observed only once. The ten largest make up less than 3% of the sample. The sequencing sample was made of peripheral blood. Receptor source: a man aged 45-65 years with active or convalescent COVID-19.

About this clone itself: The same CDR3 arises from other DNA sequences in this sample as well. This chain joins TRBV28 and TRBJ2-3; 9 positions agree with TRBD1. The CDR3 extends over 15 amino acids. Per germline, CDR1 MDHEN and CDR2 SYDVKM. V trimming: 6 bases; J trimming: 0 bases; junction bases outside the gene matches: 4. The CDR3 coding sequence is TGTGCCAGCAGCCGGGACAGGGTTAGCACAGATACGCAGTATTTT. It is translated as CASSRDRVSTDTQYF.

In DNA, the CDR3 is TGCGCCAGCAGCCAAGGAGTTTACGGTGCCTACGAGCAGTACTTC. This translates into CASSQGVYGAYEQYF. This chain joins TRBV4-1 and TRBJ2-7, with D unresolved. Trimming left V 1 base short and J 2 bases short, with 12 bases between. The CDR3 runs 15 residues. The germline gives CDR1 MGHRA, CDR2 YSYEKL.

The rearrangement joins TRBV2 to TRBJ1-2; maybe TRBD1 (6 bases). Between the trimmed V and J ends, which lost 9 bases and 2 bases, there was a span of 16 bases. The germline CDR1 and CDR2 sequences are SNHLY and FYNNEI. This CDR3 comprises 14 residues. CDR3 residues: CASVWDTTNYGYTF. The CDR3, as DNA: TGTGCCAGTGTATGGGACACGACGAACTATGGCTACACCTTC.

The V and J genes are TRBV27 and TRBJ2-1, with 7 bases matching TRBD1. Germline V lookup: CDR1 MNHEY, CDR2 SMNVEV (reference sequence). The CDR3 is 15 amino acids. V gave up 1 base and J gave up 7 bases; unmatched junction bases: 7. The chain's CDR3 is CASSLLGRGLNEQFF. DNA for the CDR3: TGTGCCAGCAGTTTATTGGGCAGGGGGTTAAATGAGCAGTTCTTC.

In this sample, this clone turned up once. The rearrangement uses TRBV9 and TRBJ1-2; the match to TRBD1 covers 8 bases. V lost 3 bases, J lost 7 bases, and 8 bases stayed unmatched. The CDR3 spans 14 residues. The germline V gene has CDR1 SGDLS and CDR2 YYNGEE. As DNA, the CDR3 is TGTGCCAGCAGCGAGGGACAGGACTTGGTTGGCTACACCTTC. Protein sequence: CASSEGQDLVGYTF.

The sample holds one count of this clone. The CDR3: CASSSRGGDQRADEQFF. The CDR3 nucleotides are TGTGCCAGCAGCTCTCGGGGGGGGGACCAAAGAGCAGATGAGCAGTTCTTC. The gene calls are TRBV11-3 and TRBJ2-1, with 8 bases identical to TRBD2. Germline-derived CDR1 and CDR2 are SGHNT and YENEEA. Trimming removed 4 bases from V and 8 bases from J; junction bases left unmatched: 16. The CDR3 sequence is 17 residues long.

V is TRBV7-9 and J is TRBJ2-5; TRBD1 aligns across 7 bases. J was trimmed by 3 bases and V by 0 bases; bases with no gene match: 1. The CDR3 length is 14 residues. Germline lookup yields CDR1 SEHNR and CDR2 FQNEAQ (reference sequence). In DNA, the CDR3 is TGTGCCAGCAGCTTAGCGGGGACAGAAGAGACCCAGTACTTC. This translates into CASSLAGTEETQYF. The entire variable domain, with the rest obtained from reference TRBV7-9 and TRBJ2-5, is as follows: DTGVSQNPRHKITKRGQNVTFRCDPISEHNRLYWYRQTLGQGPEFLTYFQNEAQLEKSRLLSDRFSAERPKGSFSTLEIQRTEQGDSAMYLCASSLAGTEETQYFGPGTRLLVL.

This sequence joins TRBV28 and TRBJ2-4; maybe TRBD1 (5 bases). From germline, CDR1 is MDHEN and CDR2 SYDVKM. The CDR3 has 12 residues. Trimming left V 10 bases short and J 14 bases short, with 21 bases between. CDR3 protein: CATTSRRTPEYF. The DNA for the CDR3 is TGTGCCACCACGAGTCGACGGACACCCGAGTACTTC.

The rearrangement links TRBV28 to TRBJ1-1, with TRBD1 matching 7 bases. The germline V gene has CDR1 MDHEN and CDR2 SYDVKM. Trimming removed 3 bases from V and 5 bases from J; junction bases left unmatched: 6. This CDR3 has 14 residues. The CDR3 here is CASSFWAGGTEAFF. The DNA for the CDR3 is TGTGCCAGCAGTTTTTGGGCAGGGGGAACTGAAGCTTTCTTT.

The CDR3 loop is CASTTSTRSYEQYF. CDR3 bases: TGTGCCAGCACCACCTCGACACGGTCCTACGAGCAGTACTTC. The chain uses TRBV28 and TRBJ2-7; D not resolved. Germline V gives CDR1 MDHEN, CDR2 SYDVKM. CDR3 length: 14 residues. The V end lost 7 bases, the J end lost 1 base, and 14 bases lay between the germline ends.

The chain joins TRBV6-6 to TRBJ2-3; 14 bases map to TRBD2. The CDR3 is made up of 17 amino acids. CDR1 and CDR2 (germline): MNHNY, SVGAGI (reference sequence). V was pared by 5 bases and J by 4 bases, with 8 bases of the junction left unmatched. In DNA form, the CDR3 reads TGTGCCAGCAGTCCGGGGACTAGCGGGAGTGTGGCAGATACGCAGTATTTT. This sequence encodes CASSPGTSGSVADTQYF.

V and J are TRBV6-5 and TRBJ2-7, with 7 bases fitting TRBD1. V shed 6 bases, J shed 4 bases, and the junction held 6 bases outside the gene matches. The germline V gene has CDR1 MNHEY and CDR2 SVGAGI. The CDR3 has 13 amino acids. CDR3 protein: CASRKTGNYEQYF. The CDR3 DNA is TGTGCCAGCAGGAAGACAGGGAATTACGAGCAGTACTTC.

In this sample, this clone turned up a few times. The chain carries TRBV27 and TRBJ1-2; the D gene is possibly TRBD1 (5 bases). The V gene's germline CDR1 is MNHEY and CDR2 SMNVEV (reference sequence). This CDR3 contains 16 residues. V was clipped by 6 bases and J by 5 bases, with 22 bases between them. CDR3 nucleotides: TGTGCCAGCAGGCCTTGGGGGGTCTCGGACGGTTATGGCTACACCTTC. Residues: CASRPWGVSDGYGYTF.

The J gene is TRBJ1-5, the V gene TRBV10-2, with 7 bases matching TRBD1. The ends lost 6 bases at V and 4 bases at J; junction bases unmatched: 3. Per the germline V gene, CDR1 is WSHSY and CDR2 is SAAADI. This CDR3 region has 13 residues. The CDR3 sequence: CASRLTGNQPQHF. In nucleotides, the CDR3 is TGCGCCAGCAGACTGACAGGGAATCAGCCCCAGCATTTT.

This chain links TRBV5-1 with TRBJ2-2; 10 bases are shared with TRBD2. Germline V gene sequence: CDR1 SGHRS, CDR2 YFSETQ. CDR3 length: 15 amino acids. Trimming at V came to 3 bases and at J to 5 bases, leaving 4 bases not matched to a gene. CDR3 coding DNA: TGCGCCAGCAGCTGGGATAGCGGGGGGACCGGGGAGCTGTTTTTT. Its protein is CASSWDSGGTGELFF.

Here the CDR3 reads CASSSGGRGEQYF. CDR3 DNA: TGTGCCAGCAGTTCCGGGGGGCGCGGCGAGCAGTACTTC. This chain joins TRBV6-6 and TRBJ2-7; weak D call: TRBD2 (7 bases). The CDR3 loop spans 13 amino acids. V shed 4 bases and J shed 6 bases, with 13 bases lying between them. Per germline, CDR1 MNHNY and CDR2 SVGAGI (reference sequence).

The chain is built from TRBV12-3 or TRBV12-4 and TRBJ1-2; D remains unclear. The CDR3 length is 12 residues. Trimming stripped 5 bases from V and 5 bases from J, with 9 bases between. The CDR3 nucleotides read TGTGCCAGCAGTAAACAGAGTTATGGCTACACCTTC. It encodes CASSKQSYGYTF.

The CDR3 sequence is CASSLGGTNQETQYF. Here the CDR3 DNA reads TGCGCCAGCAGCTTGGGCGGGACTAACCAAGAGACCCAGTACTTC. The rearrangement uses TRBV5-1 and TRBJ2-5, with 7 positions matching TRBD2. V lost 0 bases and J lost 0; bases outside the gene matches: 2. Germline lookup yields CDR1 SGHRS and CDR2 YFSETQ. The CDR3 contains 15 residues.

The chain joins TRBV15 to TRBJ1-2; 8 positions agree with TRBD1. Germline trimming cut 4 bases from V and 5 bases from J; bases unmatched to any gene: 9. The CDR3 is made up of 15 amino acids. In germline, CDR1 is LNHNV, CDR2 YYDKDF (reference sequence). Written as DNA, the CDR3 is TGTGCCACCAGCAACGGACAGGGCTCTAGGTATGGCTACACCTTC. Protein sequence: CATSNGQGSRYGYTF.

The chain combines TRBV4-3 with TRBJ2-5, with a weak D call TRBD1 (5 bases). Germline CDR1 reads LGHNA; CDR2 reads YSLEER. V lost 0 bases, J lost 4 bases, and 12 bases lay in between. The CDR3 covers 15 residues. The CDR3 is CASSQDVGQGETQYF. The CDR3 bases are TGCGCCAGCAGCCAAGATGTCGGCCAGGGAGAGACCCAGTACTTC.

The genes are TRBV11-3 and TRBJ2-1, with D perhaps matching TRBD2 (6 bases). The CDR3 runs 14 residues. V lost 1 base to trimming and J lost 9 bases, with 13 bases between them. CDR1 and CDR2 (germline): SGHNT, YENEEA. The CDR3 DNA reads TGTGCCAGCAGCTTAGGAGGTGGAGGGCTTGAGCAGTTCTTC. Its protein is CASSLGGGGLEQFF.